Listed here are 26 T cell receptor beta chains from one sample, sequenced in a study of lymphopenia after photon versus proton radiotherapy. Data came from immunoSEQ multiplex PCR; TCRdb stores just in-frame clones and leaves some out. Here the sample spans tens of thousands of clones, approximately 84% being singletons. The sample consisted of peripheral blood, taken from a patient treated with photon-based radiotherapy. The receptors come from a woman in her fifties or sixties with pancreatic cancer.

The rearrangement links TRBV6-4 to TRBJ2-3; the match to TRBD2 covers 9 bases. Germline V gene data show CDR1 as MRHNA and CDR2 as SNTAGT. With 0 bases clipped from V and 3 bases from J, the junction kept 1 base outside the gene matches. The CDR3 covers 15 residues. The CDR3 nucleotides read TGTGCCAGCAGTGACTCTAGCGGGAGAACAGATACGCAGTATTTT. The encoded protein is CASSDSSGRTDTQYF.

This clone showed up just once. This sequence joins TRBV11-2 and TRBJ2-5; 11 nucleotides align to TRBD1. CDR1 is SGHAT, CDR2 FQNNGV, per germline. Unmatched junction bases numbered 10, after V lost 3 bases and J lost 1 base. The CDR3 contains 18 residues. CDR3 sequence reads: CASSLWTGGVGAQETQYF. The CDR3 nucleotides read TGTGCCAGCAGCTTGTGGACAGGGGGCGTCGGGGCCCAAGAGACCCAGTACTTC.

V gene TRBV7-9 combines with J gene TRBJ2-3, with 8 bases lining up with TRBD1. From germline, CDR1 is SEHNR and CDR2 FQNEAQ (reference sequence). The CDR3 length is 13 residues. J gave up 0 bases and V 8 bases, and 1 base lay outside the gene matches. The CDR3, as DNA: TGTGCCAGCGGACAGGGAAGCACAGATACGCAGTATTTT. It is translated as CASGQGSTDTQYF.

The chain couples TRBV12-5 to TRBJ2-1; D unresolved. V was pared by 0 bases and J by 6 bases, with 9 bases between. Germline CDR1 reads LGHNT; CDR2 reads FRNRAP. This CDR3 is built from 14 residues. CDR3 sequence (DNA): TGTGCTAGTGGTTTGGTACCCCCGGGCAATGAGCAGTTCTTC. Translation: CASGLVPPGNEQFF.

This clone was counted a single time. The gene calls are TRBV30 and TRBJ1-1; 7 bases align to TRBD1. Germline V CDR1 and CDR2: GTSNPN, SVGIG (reference sequence). Germline trimming cut 2 bases from V and 1 base from J; bases unmatched to any gene: 7. The CDR3 runs to 15 residues. DNA of the CDR3: TGTGCCTGGAGTTCGTTAGGACAGGCGAACACTGAAGCTTTCTTT. Protein: CAWSSLGQANTEAFF. The full variable domain, completed using reference TRBV30 and TRBJ1-1, is SQTIHQWPATLVQPVGSPLSLECTVEGTSNPNLYWYRQAAGRGLQLLFYSVGIGQISSEVPQNLSASRPQDRQFILSSKKLLLSDSGFYLCAWSSLGQANTEAFFGQGTRLTVV.

The chain joins TRBV12-5 to TRBJ1-1, with D possibly being TRBD1 (5 bases). Trimming removed 5 bases from V and 1 base from J, with 14 bases in between. Germline CDR1 is LGHNT and CDR2 is FRNRAP. The CDR3 spans 15 residues. The DNA of the CDR3 is TGTGCTAGTGGTCCGTTGGAGGGACCGAACACTGAAGCTTTCTTT. The encoded protein is CASGPLEGPNTEAFF.

The rearrangement uses TRBV7-2 and TRBJ1-2; TRBD1 might be the D (5 bases). Trimming removed 6 bases at V and 4 bases at J, with 18 bases between. The CDR3 totals 15 residues. CDR1 and CDR2 (germline): SGHTA, FQGNSA. The CDR3 loop reads CASSKMGEGCYGYTF. CDR3 DNA: TGTGCCAGCAGTAAAATGGGGGAAGGCTGCTATGGCTACACCTTC. Based on the CDR3 plus reference TRBV7-2 and TRBJ1-2, the full variable domain is GAGVSQSPSNKVTEKGKDVELRCDPISGHTALYWYRQSLGQGLEFLIYFQGNSAPDKSGLPSDRFSAERTGGSVSTLTIQRTQQEDSAVYLCASSKMGEGCYGYTFGSGTRLTVV.

This sequence joins TRBV5-1 and TRBJ2-3, with 8 bases matching TRBD1. The CDR3 has 14 amino acids. Per the germline V gene, CDR1 is SGHRS and CDR2 is YFSETQ. The V and J ends lost 4 bases and 5 bases, in that order; junction bases with no gene match: 6. For the CDR3, the DNA is TGCGCCAGCAGCAAACAGGGGGGCGGAGATACGCAGTATTTT. Its translation: CASSKQGGGDTQYF.

This sequence joins TRBV5-1 and TRBJ2-1; no reliable D call. The CDR3 runs to 12 residues. Trimming removed 5 bases at V and 5 bases at J, with 8 bases between. Looked up from germline, CDR1 is SGHRS and CDR2 is YFSETQ. The CDR3: CASSFRDNEQFF. The CDR3 nucleotides read TGCGCCAGCAGTTTTCGCGACAATGAGCAGTTCTTC.

In this sample, this clone turned up a few times. This rearrangement joins TRBV4-2 to TRBJ1-2, with D unresolved. Trimming shortened V by 1 base and J by 7 bases, and 7 bases separated the two germline ends. This CDR3 spans 12 amino acids. The germline V gene has CDR1 LGHNA and CDR2 YNFKEQ. This CDR3 is CASSQVEGGYTF. CDR3 sequence (DNA): TGTGCCAGCAGCCAAGTCGAGGGTGGCTACACCTTC.

The V and J genes are TRBV27 and TRBJ2-5, with D possibly matching TRBD1 (5 bases). The CDR3 consists of 13 residues. Trimming left V 6 bases short and J 5 bases short, with 13 bases between. Germline lookup yields CDR1 MNHEY and CDR2 SMNVEV (reference sequence). This CDR3 reads CASSPGLGETQYF. As DNA, the CDR3 is TGTGCCAGCAGCCCAGGGCTAGGGGAGACCCAGTACTTC.

V is TRBV5-6 and J is TRBJ2-3; D gene uncertain. The CDR3 is 11 amino acids. Trimming shortened V by 4 bases and J by 2 bases, and 2 bases separated the two germline ends. CDR1 SGHDT and CDR2 YYEEEE come from the germline V gene. CDR3 DNA sequence: TGTGCCAGCAGCGTCACAGATACGCAGTATTTT. Protein: CASSVTDTQYF.

The rearrangement joins TRBV10-3 to TRBJ2-7, with D perhaps matching TRBD1 (5 bases). The ends were cut back, 7 bases at V and 1 base at J, with 11 bases in the middle. CDR1 ENHRY and CDR2 SYGVKD come from the germline V gene. CDR3 size: 13 residues. CDR3: CAIKHRLSYEQYF. The DNA for the CDR3 is TGTGCCATCAAGCACAGGCTTTCCTACGAGCAGTACTTC.

The chain employs TRBV7-8 and TRBJ1-1, with a tentative D call TRBD1 (6 bases). Trimming cost V 6 bases and J 4 bases, with 18 bases left between them. The CDR3 covers 15 residues. Looked up from germline, CDR1 is SGHVS and CDR2 is FQNEAQ. Written as DNA, the CDR3 is TGTGCCAGCAGAAAAACCGGGGGGCAGGGCACTGAAGCTTTCTTT. This encodes CASRKTGGQGTEAFF.

The V and J genes are TRBV5-1 and TRBJ2-2; the D call may be TRBD1 or TRBD2 (5 bases each). There are 15 residues in the CDR3. Per the germline V gene, CDR1 is SGHRS and CDR2 is YFSETQ. V dropped 8 bases and J dropped 0 bases, with 14 bases sitting between them. The CDR3 DNA sequence: TGCGCCAGTAAAGCCGGGACCTCGAACACCGGGGAGCTGTTTTTT. Its protein is CASKAGTSNTGELFF.

This sequence joins TRBV11-1 and TRBJ1-1; D ambiguous. Between the trimmed V and J ends, which lost 0 bases and 7 bases, there was a span of 9 bases. CDR1 is SGHAT, CDR2 FQDESV, per germline (reference sequence). This CDR3 contains 13 residues. The CDR3 reads CASSLAGFREAFF. CDR3 coding DNA: TGTGCCAGCAGCTTAGCAGGGTTTCGTGAAGCTTTCTTT.

This clone is a singleton in its sample. This chain uses TRBV25-1 with TRBJ2-7, with 7 bases aligning to TRBD1. This CDR3 is built from 15 residues. The V gene's germline CDR1 is MGHDK and CDR2 SYGVNS. Trimming at V came to 5 bases and at J to 2 bases, leaving 9 bases not matched to a gene. CDR3 sequence reads: CASSLRDSATYEQYF. Here the CDR3 DNA reads TGTGCCAGCAGTCTCCGGGACAGCGCGACCTACGAGCAGTACTTC.

The CDR3 sequence is CASSSGLRMNTEAFF. The CDR3 nucleotides are TGTGCCAGCAGCTCGGGACTCAGGATGAACACTGAAGCTTTCTTT. The J gene is TRBJ1-1, the V gene TRBV7-2, with D possibly being TRBD1 (5 bases). Trimming removed 4 bases at V and 0 bases at J, with 12 bases between. The length of the CDR3 is 15 residues. Germline CDR1 is SGHTA and CDR2 is FQGNSA.

This clone is a singleton in its sample. The chain combines TRBV7-8 with TRBJ2-7, with D possibly TRBD1 on 6 matching bases. The CDR3 covers 14 residues. Trimming left V 1 base short and J 2 bases short, with 9 bases between. CDR1 SGHVS and CDR2 FQNEAQ come from the germline V gene. The DNA for the CDR3 is TGTGCCAGCAGCTTAGGACAGGCCGCCTACGAGCAGTACTTC. This translates into CASSLGQAAYEQYF.

This clone occurred a few times. CDR3 nucleotide sequence: TGTGCCAGTACCCAGAATCTAGGCAGTAATCAGCCCCAGCATTTT. This encodes CASTQNLGSNQPQHF. The chain carries TRBV19 and TRBJ1-5, with D uncertain. The V end was cut by 7 bases, the J end by 4 bases, with 17 bases between. CDR1 and CDR2 from the germline V gene are LNHDA and SQIVND (reference sequence). CDR3 length: 15 amino acids.

The chain combines TRBV7-2 with TRBJ2-1; D is undetermined. The CDR3 is 17 amino acids. The germline V gene has CDR1 SGHTA and CDR2 FQGNSA. V shed 1 base and J shed 1 base, with 14 bases lying between them. The CDR3 is CASSLVGVLLSYNEQFF. The CDR3 nucleotides read TGTGCCAGCAGCTTAGTAGGCGTGCTCCTATCCTACAATGAGCAGTTCTTC.

This clone was counted a single time. The J gene is TRBJ2-7, the V gene TRBV1; the table's D call, TRBD2, has no DNA check behind it. TRBV1 is reported as a pseudogene. The CDR3 is made up of 12 amino acids. CDR3: CASSASGYEQYF. CDR3 bases: TGCGCCAGCAGCGCTAGCGGATACGAGCAGTACTTC.

This clone was seen only a few times. The rearrangement joins TRBV7-9 to TRBJ1-5, with D hard to call. V lost 5 bases and J lost 0, with 2 bases in between. Germline V gives CDR1 SEHNR, CDR2 FQNEAQ (reference sequence). This CDR3 is built from 12 residues. This CDR3 reads CASSNSNQPQHF. The DNA for the CDR3 is TGTGCCAGCAGCAATAGCAATCAGCCCCAGCATTTT.

This rearrangement joins TRBV28 to TRBJ1-1; 7 bases line up with TRBD1. CDR1 and CDR2 from the germline V gene are MDHEN and SYDVKM. This CDR3 has 15 residues. Trimming cost V 6 bases and J 5 bases; bases outside gene matches: 12. CDR3 sequence (DNA): TGTGCCAGCAGCTGGGGTACAGGGGAGGAGACTGAAGCTTTCTTT. It yields the protein CASSWGTGEETEAFF.

The chain has TRBV15 and TRBJ2-3; D is undetermined. V lost 5 bases, J lost 0 bases, and 12 bases lay in between. There are 15 residues in the CDR3. Germline lookup yields CDR1 LNHNV and CDR2 YYDKDF (reference sequence). CDR3 residues: CATSFERTSTDTQYF. The CDR3 region has the DNA TGTGCCACCAGCTTCGAGCGCACTAGCACAGATACGCAGTATTTT.

Points on this clone: Other DNA sequences in this specimen translate into the identical CDR3. The chain is built from TRBV9 and TRBJ2-3; D may be TRBD2 (6 bases). The V gene's germline CDR1 is SGDLS and CDR2 YYNGEE. Trimming took off 4 bases at V and 0 bases at J, with 12 bases between the two ends. The CDR3 runs 15 residues. The CDR3 region is CASSRLAQSTDTQYF. The DNA for the CDR3 is TGTGCCAGCAGCCGGCTAGCGCAGAGCACAGATACGCAGTATTTT.